This entry lists 26 T cell receptor beta chains sequenced from one sample in a study of blood T cells in healthy people across ages. A second PCR of about 7 to 12 cycles used a sample-barcoded 5' primer and a J-beta primer mix. TCRdb recomputed calls from the 5' RACE reads with MiXCR, one row per CDR3 protein. This table holds around 1,100,000 distinct CDR3 sequences, approximately 38% found once. The sequenced sample consisted of blood. The receptors were sampled from a man aged 18 to 29 in good health.

V and J are TRBV7-2 and TRBJ1-6; possibly TRBD1 for D (5 bases). This CDR3 comprises 15 residues. The ends were cut back, 5 bases at V and 7 bases at J, with 15 bases in the middle. CDR1 is SGHTA, CDR2 FQGNSA, per germline. The CDR3 nucleotides read TGTGCCAGCAGCCCAATAGACAGTACCAATTCACCCCTCCACTTT. As protein: CASSPIDSTNSPLHF.

This clonotype is a singleton in its sample. The chain couples TRBV12-3 or TRBV12-4 to TRBJ2-1, with 11 bases fitting TRBD2. With 8 bases clipped from V and 3 bases from J, the junction kept 6 bases outside the gene matches. CDR3 length: 15 amino acids. This CDR3 reads CASRSGGALYNEQFF. In DNA form, the CDR3 reads TGTGCCAGCCGTAGCGGGGGGGCTCTCTACAATGAGCAGTTCTTC.

The chain employs TRBV6-2 or TRBV6-3 and TRBJ2-1, with a possible D match to TRBD1 (5 bases). The CDR3 runs to 13 residues. Per the germline V gene, CDR1 is MNHEY and CDR2 is SVGEGT. The germline V and J ends were trimmed by 6 bases and 8 bases, with 14 bases remaining between them. This CDR3 reads CASSQGMAYEQFF. The CDR3, as DNA: TGTGCCAGCAGCCAGGGAATGGCGTATGAGCAGTTCTTC.

This clonotype was found a few times. V gene TRBV10-3 combines with J gene TRBJ1-2, with D hard to call. Germline CDR1 ENHRY, CDR2 SYGVKD. The CDR3 runs to 12 residues. The V end lost 3 bases, the J end lost 5 bases, and 7 bases lay between the germline ends. CDR3 sequence (DNA): TGTGCCATCAGTGATGATGTTTATGGCTACACCTTC. It encodes CAISDDVYGYTF.

The rearrangement joins TRBV28 to TRBJ2-6; D unclear. Trimming shortened V by 8 bases and J by 0 bases, and 5 bases separated the two germline ends. Germline CDR1 and CDR2: MDHEN and SYDVKM. This CDR3 is built from 13 residues. The CDR3 is CASESSGANVLTF. The CDR3 DNA is TGTGCCAGCGAGAGCTCTGGGGCCAACGTCCTGACTTTC. The full variable domain, with the rest looked up from reference TRBV28 and TRBJ2-6, is DVKVTQSSRYLVKRTGEKVFLECVQDMDHENMFWYRQDPGLGLRLIYFSYDVKMKEKGDIPEGYSVSREKKERFSLILESASTNQTSMYLCASESSGANVLTFGAGSRLTVL.

In its sample, this clonotype was seen a few times. The CDR3 region has the DNA TGTGCCACCAGTGATCCAGACAGGGGGTTGAATGAGCAGTTCTTC. Translation: CATSDPDRGLNEQFF. The chain combines TRBV24-1 with TRBJ2-1; 9 bases agree with TRBD1. CDR3 size: 15 residues. CDR1 is KGHDR, CDR2 SFDVKD, per germline. V lost 3 bases and J lost 7; bases outside the gene matches: 6.

This clonotype was recorded a few times. The chain uses TRBV7-2 and TRBJ2-3, with 10 bases identical to TRBD2. The CDR3 spans 15 residues. Germline V gene sequence: CDR1 SGHTA, CDR2 FQGNSA. J gave up 6 bases and V 3 bases, and 6 bases lay outside the gene matches. This CDR3 reads CASSFSGGAYDTQYF. The CDR3 DNA follows: TGTGCCAGCAGCTTCAGCGGGGGGGCATATGATACGCAGTATTTT.

This clonotype was counted only a few times. The gene calls are TRBV18 and TRBJ2-1; the match to TRBD2 covers 8 bases. CDR3 length: 17 residues. Germline V lookup: CDR1 KGHSH, CDR2 LQKENI. Losses at the gene ends were 1 base for V and 6 bases for J; bases not matched to a gene: 11. The CDR3 DNA follows: TGTGCCAGCTCACCACTGACAGCGGGGGACTATTTCAATGAGCAGTTCTTC. This encodes CASSPLTAGDYFNEQFF.

J is TRBJ1-5 and V is TRBV6-6; D might be TRBD1 (6 bases). The CDR3 totals 14 residues. Germline V gene lookup returns CDR1 MNHNY and CDR2 SVGAGI (reference sequence). V gave up 6 bases and J gave up 5 bases, with 14 bases separating them. CDR3 region: CASRVTGPHQPQHF. The CDR3 bases are TGTGCCAGCAGAGTTACAGGGCCCCATCAGCCCCAGCATTTT.

The chain recombines TRBV20-1 with TRBJ1-2; 10 bases line up with TRBD1. The junction had 9 bases not matched to a gene; V was cut back by 0 bases and J by 8 bases. From germline, CDR1 is DFQATT and CDR2 SNEGSKA (reference sequence). This CDR3 is built from 15 residues. CDR3 DNA: TGCAGTGCTAGAGAACAGGGGACAGGGGCGGGCGGCTACACCTTC. Translating gives CSAREQGTGAGGYTF.

In nucleotides, the CDR3 is TGTGCCAGCAGCCAACAGGACGGGGGAGGCTATGGCTACACCTTC. Encoded protein: CASSQQDGGGYGYTF. The chain couples TRBV14 to TRBJ1-2; D is possibly TRBD1 (5 bases). The CDR3 covers 15 residues. Germline V CDR1 and CDR2: SGHDN, FVKESK. V dropped 2 bases and J dropped 4 bases, with 14 bases sitting between them.

The rearrangement links TRBV7-9 to TRBJ1-2, with 7 bases aligning to TRBD1. Germline trimming cut 1 base from V and 8 bases from J; bases unmatched to any gene: 7. CDR3 size: 14 residues. Germline V gene sequence: CDR1 SEHNR, CDR2 FQNEAQ (reference sequence). As DNA, the CDR3 is TGTGCCAGCAGCTTAGTGGGACAGAACGAGGGCTACACCTTC. Protein product: CASSLVGQNEGYTF. Variable domain in full (rest from reference TRBV7-9 and TRBJ1-2): DTGVSQNPRHKITKRGQNVTFRCDPISEHNRLYWYRQTLGQGPEFLTYFQNEAQLEKSRLLSDRFSAERPKGSFSTLEIQRTEQGDSAMYLCASSLVGQNEGYTFGSGTRLTVV.

V gene TRBV30 combines with J gene TRBJ2-1; 9 nucleotides agree with TRBD2. With 1 base clipped from V and 7 bases from J, the junction kept 8 bases outside the gene matches. Germline CDR1 GTSNPN, CDR2 SVGIG (reference sequence). The CDR3 is 15 residues long. In nucleotides, the CDR3 is TGTGCCTGGAGTGAGGGACTAGCCCTGGGGAATGAGCAGTTCTTC. This codes for CAWSEGLALGNEQFF.

This chain uses TRBV3-1 with TRBJ2-1; 9 bases map to TRBD2. Germline values: CDR1 LGHDT, CDR2 YNNKEL (reference sequence). The CDR3 length is 17 residues. The junction had 7 bases not matched to a gene; V was cut back by 0 bases and J by 4 bases. CDR3 coding DNA: TGTGCCAGCAGCCAAGATTCCCTAGCGGGGCCTTACAATGAGCAGTTCTTC. This gives the protein CASSQDSLAGPYNEQFF.

The rearrangement links TRBV12-3 or TRBV12-4 to TRBJ1-3, with D possibly being TRBD1 (6 bases). V was trimmed by 5 bases and J by 3 bases, leaving 14 bases between them. The CDR3 is made up of 15 amino acids. CDR3 sequence reads: CASSRTGFHGNTIYF. The CDR3 nucleotides read TGTGCCAGCAGTCGTACAGGGTTTCATGGAAACACCATATATTTT.

Details on this clonotype: A read error is possible here, since a much larger clone lies one base away. This sequence joins TRBV6-6 and TRBJ1-5; TRBD1 might be the D (5 bases). V gave up 7 bases and J gave up 0 bases, with 10 bases separating them. The CDR3 sequence is 14 residues long. Germline-derived CDR1 and CDR2 are MNHNY and SVGAGI (reference sequence). This CDR3 is CASILTDSNQPQHF. CDR3 nucleotides: TGTGCCAGCATCCTGACAGATAGCAATCAGCCCCAGCATTTT.

Of note for this clonotype: A much larger clonotype is one base distant, so this may be a read error. The genes are TRBV10-3 and TRBJ2-1; possibly TRBD2 for D (6 bases). This CDR3 has 16 residues. Germline CDR1 and CDR2: ENHRY and SYGVKD. V lost 0 bases and J 5 bases, leaving 14 bases between the germline ends. The chain's CDR3 is CAISESHGEANNEQFF. For the CDR3, the DNA is TGTGCCATCAGTGAGTCGCACGGGGAGGCCAACAATGAGCAGTTCTTC.

This clonotype was observed a few times. The CDR3 region has the DNA TGCGCCAGCAGCGCTACACTAGCTTCTTACGAGCAGTACTTC. As protein: CASSATLASYEQYF. The genes are TRBV10-2 and TRBJ2-7, with D possibly being TRBD2 (6 bases). The ends were cut back, 6 bases at V and 4 bases at J, with 16 bases in the middle. This CDR3 is 14 amino acids long. Germline values: CDR1 WSHSY, CDR2 SAAADI.

J is TRBJ2-1 and V is TRBV5-1; 9 bases match TRBD2. Germline trimming cut 7 bases from V and 5 bases from J; bases unmatched to any gene: 13. CDR1 is SGHRS and CDR2 is YFSETQ in the germline V gene. CDR3 length: 16 amino acids. CDR3 nucleotide sequence: TGCGCCAGCGTACGGGTTAGCGGGGGACCACACAATGAGCAGTTCTTC. It is translated as CASVRVSGGPHNEQFF.

The CDR3 protein is CASYMGNEQYF. The CDR3 bases are TGTGCCAGCTATATGGGAAACGAGCAGTACTTC. The genes are TRBV2 and TRBJ2-5; D unresolved. The J call may be incorrect, as the DNA end agrees better with TRBJ2-7. Germline CDR1 is SNHLY and CDR2 is FYNNEI. The CDR3 is 11 amino acids.

With regard to this clonotype: One end of the junction varies from germline; a read error may be responsible. The V and J genes are TRBV6-5 and TRBJ2-1; D remains unclear. The CDR3 runs 14 residues. CDR1 MNHEY and CDR2 SVGAGI come from the germline V gene. CDR3 residues: CAISYEKEHDEQFF. DNA for the CDR3: TGTGCCATCAGTTACGAGAAGGAACACGATGAGCAGTTCTTC.

The V and J genes are TRBV12-3 or TRBV12-4 and TRBJ2-5; D tentatively fits TRBD1 or TRBD2 (6 bases each). The CDR3 covers 15 residues. Trimming pared 3 bases from V and 5 bases from J, leaving 16 bases between. In DNA, the CDR3 is TGTGCCAGCAGTTTTCGTAGGGGGGCAGGGGAGACCCAGTACTTC. This translates into CASSFRRGAGETQYF.

The rearrangement joins TRBV7-2 to TRBJ2-1; maybe TRBD2 (5 bases). Germline values: CDR1 SGHTA, CDR2 FQGNSA. This CDR3 region has 15 residues. Trimming removed 7 bases from V and 2 bases from J, with 15 bases in between. The CDR3 DNA reads as TGTGCCAGCACATCCCCGGGATCGACCTACAATGAGCAGTTCTTC. This codes for CASTSPGSTYNEQFF.

The chain links TRBV5-4 to TRBJ2-2, with 13 bases aligning to TRBD2. The germline gives CDR1 SGHNT, CDR2 YYREEE (reference sequence). The CDR3 runs to 16 residues. The J segment lost 9 bases and the V segment lost 2 bases, leaving 7 bases of the junction unmatched. The CDR3 loop is CASSLLTSGGYRELFF. The CDR3 nucleotides are TGTGCCAGCAGCTTACTGACTAGCGGGGGGTATCGGGAGCTGTTTTTT.

This clonotype was seen a handful of times. The chain couples TRBV20-1 to TRBJ1-2; D uncertain. V was trimmed by 0 bases and J by 4 bases, leaving 9 bases between them. The CDR3 consists of 13 residues. Per the germline V gene, CDR1 is DFQATT and CDR2 is SNEGSKA (reference sequence). In DNA, the CDR3 is TGCAGTGCTAGAGACCCATATAGCTATGGCTACACCTTC. Its protein is CSARDPYSYGYTF.

Note on this clonotype: The CDR3 carries no conserved terminal phenylalanine or tryptophan, so it likely arises from a read error. CDR3 in amino acids: CSASGESSYNEQFL. CDR3 nucleotides: TGCAGTGCTAGTGGGGAAAGCTCCTACAATGAGCAGTTCTTA. The chain is built from TRBV20-1 and TRBJ2-1, with D uncertain. The CDR3 loop spans 14 amino acids. CDR1 DFQATT and CDR2 SNEGSKA come from the germline V gene (reference sequence). The ends were cut back, 3 bases at V and 0 bases at J, with 9 bases in the middle.